This record covers a single T cell receptor (beta chain). Its recognized antigen is unknown. No base quality information exists; no much larger clone differs at one position. This entry is derived from a study of blood T cell repertoires in COVID-19 (dated by TCRdb to about 2020). Broadly, across the study: The collaborator samples originated in the United States, Italy and Spain and spanned the acute and convalescent phases of COVID-19. The prospective study material was composed of cDNA or gDNA derived from T cells, B-cell-depleted T cells, or PBMCs. Subjects who had been exposed to COVID-19, were actively infected with it, or had recovered from it provided the deeply sampled blood TCRbeta repertoires that made up the dataset. The repertoires were released in a freely available public database intended as a resource for research on the immune response to SARS-CoV-2. The samples were drawn from two sources: the first 160 participants of the ongoing ImmuneRACE study, and 1,254 subjects contributed by 6 global collaborators. Nearly every sample came with metadata listing a de-identified subject ID, COVID-19 status, age in years and sex. HLA class I and class II types, where available, came from metadata supplied by the sample provider rather than from assay-based typing. The investigation overall reported the following: The quantity of clinical and demographic metadata differed by source and by participant and was supplied without curation.

The germline V gene yields SGHRS for CDR1 and YFSETQ for CDR2. Compared with germline, V lacks 4 bases and J lacks 1 base; bases without a gene match: 7. From cysteine to phenylalanine, the CDR3 is 16 amino acids long. CDR3 DNA is the only sequence kept; it has 48 bases, read in frame from the first base. The immunoSEQ Assay, a bias-controlled multiplex PCR, was used to amplify TCRbeta CDR3 regions from genomic DNA. Under the source paper's analysis protocol: Nucleated cell counts per sample were estimated from amplification of reference gene primers within the assay. Sequence reads were collapsed and filtered to measure the absolute abundance of every unique TCRbeta CDR3 rearrangement. For each sample, productive Simpson clonality was calculated by taking the square root of Simpson's diversity index across productive rearrangements. This immuneACCESS table, as held by TCRdb, lists in-frame sequences with V and J called but not all clones. Of the missing ones, under half trace to an unresolved V gene in checked studies; the others have no known cause. From that table come the V and J calls and clone size; the DNA was used to work out D and trimming. A total of about 78,000 clones appear in this sample, 70% to 90% of them only once. Of the sample, 2.5% to 3% is held by the ten largest clones.

Each collaborating institution followed its own protocols to collect whole blood in K2EDTA tubes. For TCRbeta analysis, collaborators shipped samples as frozen whole blood, isolated PBMCs, or DNA extracted from either of those sample types. The TCR was taken from a man aged 65 to 79 with active or convalescent COVID-19. The V and J genes are TRBV5-1 and TRBJ2-2, with 7 junctional bases fitting TRBD1. The specimen was peripheral blood. The nucleotides read TGCGCCAGCAGCCCAGGGACAGTGATGAACACCGGGGAGCTGTTTTTT. The translation is CASSPGTVMNTGELFF.